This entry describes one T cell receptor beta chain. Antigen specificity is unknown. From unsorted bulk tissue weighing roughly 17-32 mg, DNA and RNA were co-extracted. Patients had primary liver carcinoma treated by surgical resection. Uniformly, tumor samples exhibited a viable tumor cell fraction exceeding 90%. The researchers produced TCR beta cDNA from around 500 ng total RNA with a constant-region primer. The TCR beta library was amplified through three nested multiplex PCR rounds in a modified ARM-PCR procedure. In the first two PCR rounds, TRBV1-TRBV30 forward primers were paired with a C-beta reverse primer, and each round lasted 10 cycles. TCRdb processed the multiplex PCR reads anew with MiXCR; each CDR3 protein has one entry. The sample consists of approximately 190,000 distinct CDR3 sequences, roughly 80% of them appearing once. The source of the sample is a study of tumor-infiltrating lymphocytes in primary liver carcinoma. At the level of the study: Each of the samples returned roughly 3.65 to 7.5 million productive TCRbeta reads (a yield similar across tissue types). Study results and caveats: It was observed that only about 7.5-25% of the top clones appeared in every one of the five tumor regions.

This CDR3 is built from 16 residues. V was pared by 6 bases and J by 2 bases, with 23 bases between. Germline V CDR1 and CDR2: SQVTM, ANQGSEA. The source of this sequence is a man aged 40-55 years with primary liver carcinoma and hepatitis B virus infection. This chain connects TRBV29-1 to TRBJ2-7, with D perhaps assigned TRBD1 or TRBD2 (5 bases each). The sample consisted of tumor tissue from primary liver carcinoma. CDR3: CSVMISGTGNPYEQYF. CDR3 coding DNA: TGCAGCGTCATGATATCTGGGACCGGCAATCCCTACGAGCAGTACTTC.